This T cell receptor (beta chain) was sequenced in a study of cytomegalovirus exposure and HLA in healthy donors. The CDR3 totals 12 residues. Germline V gives CDR1 MDHEN, CDR2 SYDVKM. V lost 1 base to trimming and J lost 7 bases, with 4 bases between them. TCRdb keeps only in-frame clones here, not all; method: immunoSEQ multiplex PCR. The sample carries 110,000 to 150,000 clones, about 87% recorded once. V is TRBV28 and J is TRBJ2-2, with D uncertain. The sequence was collected from a woman between 25 and 40 years old in good health and CMV-seropositive. Sample: PBMCs. CDR3 sequence reads: CASSLSVGELFF. Here the CDR3 DNA reads TGTGCCAGCAGTTTATCGGTCGGGGAGCTGTTTTTT.